These 31 T cell receptor beta chains share one sample of origin, sequenced in a study of lung T cells in sarcoidosis with Löfgren's syndrome (dated by TCRdb to 2016 to 2017). Sequencer: Illumina MiSeq. TCRdb applied fastp at Q25 and MiXCR to the public reads, then kept only in-frame beta chains. Identical CDR3 proteins give one entry, which carries the most common genes and DNA. In this sample the table shows 60,000 or so distinct CDR3 sequences, approximately 22% of which occur a single time. The ten top clones hold 2% to 2.5% of the sample. Sample: CD4+ T cells from PBMCs. The receptors shown here come from a human donor with sarcoidosis (Löfgren's syndrome or another form), or a control subject (not recorded which).

A note on this clonotype: The conserved phenylalanine or tryptophan normally closing the CDR3 is absent here, so this likely arose from a read error. The DNA is left out, because the CDR3 cannot be placed on it with certainty; the CDR3 is given as TCRdb lists it. This chain uses TRBV15 with TRBJ2-1. The V gene's germline CDR1 is LNHNV and CDR2 YYDKDF (reference sequence). The CDR3 is 13 residues long, counting both termini. CDR3 residues: CAISRDRSSAARL.

The sample holds many counts of this clonotype. The chain is built from TRBV6-1 and TRBJ2-5; D uncertain. Germline V gene lookup returns CDR1 MNHNS and CDR2 SASEGT. CDR3 size: 13 residues. The V gene lost 6 bases and the J gene lost 4 bases, with 12 bases spanning the gap. CDR3 coding DNA: TGTGCCAGCAGGACGGACGGAGCAGAGACCCAGTACTTC. It codes for CASRTDGAETQYF.

V and J are TRBV19 and TRBJ2-3; D perhaps matches TRBD2 (6 bases). Germline V gene lookup returns CDR1 LNHDA and CDR2 SQIVND (reference sequence). Trimming took off 6 bases at V and 6 bases at J, with 13 bases between the two ends. CDR3 length: 13 residues. The CDR3 bases are TGTGCCAGTAGAAGACTGGAGGGGGATACGCAGTATTTT. Translated, it gives CASRRLEGDTQYF. The full variable domain, its missing parts supplied by reference TRBV19 and TRBJ2-3, is DGGITQSPKYLFRKEGQNVTLSCEQNLNHDAMYWYRQDPGQGLRLIYYSQIVNDFQKGDIAEGYSVSREKKESFPLTVTSAQKNPTAFYLCASRRLEGDTQYFGPGTRLTVL.

With regard to this clonotype: Just one base apart from a much larger clone, this may be a read error. The chain joins TRBV7-6 to TRBJ2-1; the D is unclear. The CDR3 consists of 12 residues. CDR1 and CDR2 (germline): SGHVS, FNYEAQ. The CDR3 here is CANSLGWDEQFF. The DNA for the CDR3 is TGTGCCAACAGCTTAGGTTGGGATGAGCAGTTCTTC.

This clonotype was counted a few times. This rearrangement joins TRBV20-1 to TRBJ2-1; TRBD2 matches 10 bases. The germline V gene encodes CDR1 DFQATT and CDR2 SNEGSKA (reference sequence). Trimming removed 3 bases from V and 0 bases from J; junction bases left unmatched: 8. The CDR3 is 17 amino acids. The CDR3 sequence is CSASGASGGLSYNEQFF. Written as DNA, the CDR3 is TGCAGTGCTAGTGGTGCTAGCGGGGGACTCTCCTACAATGAGCAGTTCTTC.

This clonotype came up many times. The V call is TRBV5-1, the J call TRBJ2-5; D is undetermined. Trimming took off 2 bases at V and 4 bases at J, with 9 bases between the two ends. This CDR3 has 13 residues. Looked up from germline, CDR1 is SGHRS and CDR2 is YFSETQ. This CDR3 reads CASSFFPPETQYF. The CDR3 coding sequence is TGCGCCAGCAGCTTCTTTCCTCCAGAGACCCAGTACTTC.

CDR3 residues: CAITRTAFTEAFF. CDR3 DNA sequence: TGTGCCATCACTAGGACAGCGTTCACTGAAGCTTTCTTT. The rearrangement links TRBV10-3 to TRBJ1-1, with D possibly being TRBD1 (6 bases). Germline V CDR1 and CDR2: ENHRY, SYGVKD. V lost 7 bases and J 4 bases, leaving 13 bases between the germline ends. CDR3 length: 13 residues.

The chain carries TRBV12-3 or TRBV12-4 and TRBJ1-1, with 8 bases identical to TRBD1. This CDR3 comprises 16 residues. The ends lost 4 bases at V and 0 bases at J; junction bases unmatched: 7. The CDR3 DNA reads TGTGCCAGCAGTTCCGCTCGGACAGGGCTGAACACTGAAGCTTTCTTT. Translation: CASSSARTGLNTEAFF.

This clonotype was seen ten or more times. The chain links TRBV20-1 to TRBJ2-1, with 7 bases matching TRBD2. The CDR3 has 13 amino acids. J gave up 3 bases and V 5 bases, and 4 bases lay outside the gene matches. The germline V gene encodes CDR1 DFQATT and CDR2 SNEGSKA (reference sequence). This CDR3 is CSAERGVYNEQFF. CDR3 DNA: TGCAGTGCTGAGCGGGGTGTCTACAATGAGCAGTTCTTC.

This chain links TRBV7-9 with TRBJ1-6; tentatively, D is TRBD1 (5 bases). Germline-derived CDR1 and CDR2 are SEHNR and FQNEAQ (reference sequence). The V end was cut by 2 bases, the J end by 7 bases, with 12 bases between. The CDR3 is made up of 15 amino acids. Here the CDR3 DNA reads TGTGCCAGCAGCTTAACCGGGGACGGCAATTCACCCCTCCACTTT. Translation gives CASSLTGDGNSPLHF. Full variable domain (missing parts from reference TRBV7-9 and TRBJ1-6): DTGVSQNPRHKITKRGQNVTFRCDPISEHNRLYWYRQTLGQGPEFLTYFQNEAQLEKSRLLSDRFSAERPKGSFSTLEIQRTEQGDSAMYLCASSLTGDGNSPLHFGNGTRLTVT.

This clonotype was detected a few times. The V call is TRBV7-3, the J call TRBJ2-2; 8 bases are a match to TRBD1. J was trimmed by 4 bases and V by 2 bases; bases with no gene match: 3. The CDR3 totals 15 residues. The V gene's germline CDR1 is SGHTA and CDR2 FQGTGA. CDR3 in amino acids: CASSLVTGGTGELFF. The CDR3 DNA sequence: TGTGCCAGCAGCTTAGTAACAGGGGGCACCGGGGAGCTGTTTTTT.

The genes are TRBV10-1 and TRBJ1-2; D not certain. V lost 2 bases and J 5 bases, leaving 15 bases between the germline ends. CDR3 length equals 15 residues. Looked up from germline, CDR1 is WNHNN and CDR2 is SYGVQD (reference sequence). CDR3 residues: CASSEDGSSPYGYTF. The CDR3 DNA reads TGCGCCAGCAGTGAGGATGGCTCGTCTCCATATGGCTACACCTTC.

On this clonotype itself: It may be a read error: a sequence one base away is much more abundant. The chain carries TRBV10-1 and TRBJ1-2; the D gene is possibly TRBD1 (6 bases). The CDR3 spans 13 residues. Germline V gene sequence: CDR1 WNHNN, CDR2 SYGVQD (reference sequence). V lost 5 bases to trimming and J lost 5 bases, with 12 bases between them. In DNA, the CDR3 is TGCGCCAGCAGTTACAGGGTTGGGTATGGCTACACCTTC. Translated, it gives CASSYRVGYGYTF.

The chain joins TRBV5-1 to TRBJ2-2; maybe TRBD1 (5 bases). The germline V gene encodes CDR1 SGHRS and CDR2 YFSETQ. This CDR3 region has 15 residues. V was shortened by 4 bases and J by 6 bases, with 16 bases between the two germline ends. The DNA for the CDR3 is TGCGCCAGCAGCCTCGGACACGCTGGAGCCGGGGAGCTGTTTTTT. This encodes CASSLGHAGAGELFF.

This clonotype appeared many times. The V and J genes are TRBV28 and TRBJ1-5, with unresolved D. CDR1 and CDR2 (germline): MDHEN, SYDVKM. Trimming took off 5 bases at V and 8 bases at J, with 7 bases between the two ends. The CDR3 has 11 residues. The CDR3 nucleotides read TGTGCCAGCAGTCAAACTGAGCCCCAGCATTTT. The encoded protein is CASSQTEPQHF.

This clonotype was counted at least ten times. The rearrangement uses TRBV7-9 and TRBJ2-3, with D unresolved. The CDR3 is 15 amino acids. V dropped 5 bases and J dropped 5 bases, with 17 bases sitting between them. Germline CDR1 and CDR2: SEHNR and FQNEAQ (reference sequence). CDR3 in DNA: TGTGCCAGCAGCCCAGACGGCCCGCTTGGAGATACGCAGTATTTT. Protein product: CASSPDGPLGDTQYF.

This clonotype appeared a few times. V is TRBV11-1 and J is TRBJ2-5, with D perhaps given as TRBD1 or TRBD2 (5 bases each). The CDR3 spans 16 residues. V was shortened by 5 bases and J by 2 bases, with 18 bases between the two germline ends. Germline V gene sequence: CDR1 SGHAT, CDR2 FQDESV (reference sequence). CDR3 in DNA: TGTGCCAGCAGCCCTACCCCCGGGACCCAACAAGAGACCCAGTACTTC. Translating gives CASSPTPGTQQETQYF.

This clonotype showed up many times. The chain recombines TRBV4-2 with TRBJ1-1; D is possibly TRBD1 (5 bases). Germline V lookup: CDR1 LGHNA, CDR2 YNFKEQ. Trimming took 3 bases from V and 1 from J, leaving 12 bases between them. The CDR3 runs 15 residues. CDR3 amino acids: CASSQRDSANTEAFF. The DNA for the CDR3 is TGTGCCAGCAGCCAGAGGGACTCAGCGAACACTGAAGCTTTCTTT.

By share of the sample, this clonotype is medium-sized. V is TRBV6-1 and J is TRBJ2-5; D is possibly TRBD1 (5 bases). Per the germline V gene, CDR1 is MNHNS and CDR2 is SASEGT. The ends were cut back, 6 bases at V and 1 base at J, with 9 bases in the middle. This CDR3 region has 13 residues. CDR3 nucleotide sequence: TGTGCCAGCAGGATCGACAGCCAAGAGACCCAGTACTTC. It specifies CASRIDSQETQYF.

About this clonotype: Just one base apart from a much larger clone, this may be a read error. The genes are TRBV6-1 and TRBJ2-7; 9 positions match TRBD1. Germline values: CDR1 MNHNS, CDR2 SASEGT. V was clipped by 5 bases and J by 5 bases; unmatched bases: 10. The length of the CDR3 is 15 residues. The CDR3 here is CASSPQDRGFHEQYF. The CDR3, as DNA: TGTGCCAGCAGTCCCCAGGACAGGGGATTCCACGAGCAGTACTTC.

This clonotype came up many times. V usage is TRBV6-2 or TRBV6-3 and J usage is TRBJ2-3; D ambiguous. Trimming shortened V by 7 bases and J by 0 bases, and 14 bases separated the two germline ends. In germline, CDR1 is MNHEY, CDR2 SVGEGT. The CDR3 spans 15 residues. CDR3 region: CASTLVRASTDTQYF. CDR3 nucleotides: TGTGCCAGCACCCTTGTCCGGGCGAGCACAGATACGCAGTATTTT.

This clonotype was observed at least ten times. The chain carries TRBV28 and TRBJ2-7; a possible D gene is TRBD1 (6 bases). The V end lost 7 bases, the J end lost 3 bases, and 16 bases lay between the germline ends. The germline gives CDR1 MDHEN, CDR2 SYDVKM. The CDR3 spans 14 residues. The CDR3 nucleotides are TGTGCCAGCAAGCCAGGGGATGCCCACTACGAGCAGTACGTC. Encoded protein: CASKPGDAHYEQYV.

There are a few counts of this clonotype. The CDR3 DNA follows: TGTGCCAGCAGCGCAATCGGGAGAGAGACCCAGTACTTC. As protein: CASSAIGRETQYF. V gene TRBV3-1 combines with J gene TRBJ2-5; D possibly corresponds to TRBD2 (6 bases). Trimming cost V 5 bases and J 4 bases, with 11 bases left between them. The CDR3 covers 13 residues. Germline V gene data show CDR1 as LGHDT and CDR2 as YNNKEL (reference sequence).

V usage is TRBV12-3 or TRBV12-4 and J usage is TRBJ1-1, with D tentatively TRBD1 (6 bases). The CDR3 consists of 12 residues. Trimming stripped 7 bases from V and 6 bases from J, with 12 bases between. The CDR3 loop is CASKARGPEAFF. CDR3 DNA sequence: TGTGCCAGCAAAGCCAGGGGACCTGAAGCTTTCTTT.

As regards this clonotype: A read error is possible here, since a much larger clone lies one base away. The CDR3 region has the DNA TGTGCCAGCAGTTTACACGGATGGGGGGGGTCGGGACAGCCCCAGCATTTT. Amino acid sequence: CASSLHGWGGSGQPQHF. V is TRBV28 and J is TRBJ1-5; D might be TRBD1 (5 bases). V lost 2 bases and J 7 bases, leaving 21 bases between the germline ends. CDR3 length equals 17 residues. Germline CDR1 is MDHEN and CDR2 is SYDVKM.

V usage is TRBV7-3 and J usage is TRBJ2-5; 8 positions agree with TRBD2. Germline CDR1 SGHTA, CDR2 FQGTGA. There are 14 residues in the CDR3. The ends lost 8 bases at V and 4 bases at J; junction bases unmatched: 9. The CDR3 DNA reads as TGTGCCAGCGCCCGGGGGGGGAATGGAGAGACCCAGTACTTC. This translates into CASARGGNGETQYF.

On this clonotype itself: A read error may explain this, as a much larger clone is one base away. It is likely a read error, because the conserved phenylalanine at the end of the CDR3 is missing. V is TRBV12-5 and J is TRBJ2-1, with a weak D call TRBD1 (6 bases). This CDR3 has 11 residues. The germline CDR1 and CDR2 sequences are LGHNT and FRNRAP. V lost 6 bases and J 10 bases, leaving 10 bases between the germline ends. This CDR3 is CASGMDREQFL. The CDR3 coding sequence is TGTGCTAGTGGAATGGACAGAGAGCAGTTCCTC.

A remark on this clonotype: A much larger clone differs from this one at a single base, so this may be a read error. The missing conserved phenylalanine or tryptophan at the end of this CDR3 makes a read error likely. The chain employs TRBV20-1 and TRBJ2-7; 9 bases are a match to TRBD2. The CDR3 has 14 amino acids. In germline, CDR1 is DFQATT, CDR2 SNEGSKA (reference sequence). The ends lost 6 bases at V and 3 bases at J; junction bases unmatched: 9. CDR3 loop: CSARASGINYEQYS. CDR3 coding DNA: TGCAGTGCGCGGGCTAGCGGGATAAACTACGAGCAGTACTCC.

Remarks on this clonotype: Since a much larger clone is just one base distant, this may be a read error. In this CDR3 the conserved last residue, phenylalanine or tryptophan, is missing, so a read error is likely. The V and J genes are TRBV20-1 and TRBJ2-5; 12 bases are a match to TRBD1. The length of the CDR3 is 15 residues. Per the germline V gene, CDR1 is DFQATT and CDR2 is SNEGSKA (reference sequence). V lost 5 bases to trimming and J lost 5 bases; unmatched junction nucleotides: 9. This chain's CDR3 is CSAPPGTGGGETQYL. CDR3 DNA: TGCAGTGCTCCTCCCGGGACAGGGGGCGGGGAGACCCAGTACCTC.

The table lists this clonotype with many counts. The J gene is TRBJ1-3, the V gene TRBV7-2; D is undetermined. Looked up from germline, CDR1 is SGHTA and CDR2 is FQGNSA. V lost 5 bases to trimming and J lost 0 bases, with 5 bases between them. The CDR3 spans 13 residues. CDR3 bases: TGTGCCAGCAGCCAAAACTCTGGAAACACCATATATTTT. As protein: CASSQNSGNTIYF.

Turning to this clonotype: The junction does not match germline at one end; this may be a read error. This rearrangement joins TRBV10-3 to TRBJ2-1; 7 nucleotides line up with TRBD1. The CDR3 sequence is 15 residues long. Germline values: CDR1 ENHRY, CDR2 SYGVKD. The CDR3 sequence is CAISLRDSAYNEQLF. CDR3 nucleotides: TGTGCCATCAGCCTCCGGGACAGCGCATACAATGAGCAGCTCTTC.